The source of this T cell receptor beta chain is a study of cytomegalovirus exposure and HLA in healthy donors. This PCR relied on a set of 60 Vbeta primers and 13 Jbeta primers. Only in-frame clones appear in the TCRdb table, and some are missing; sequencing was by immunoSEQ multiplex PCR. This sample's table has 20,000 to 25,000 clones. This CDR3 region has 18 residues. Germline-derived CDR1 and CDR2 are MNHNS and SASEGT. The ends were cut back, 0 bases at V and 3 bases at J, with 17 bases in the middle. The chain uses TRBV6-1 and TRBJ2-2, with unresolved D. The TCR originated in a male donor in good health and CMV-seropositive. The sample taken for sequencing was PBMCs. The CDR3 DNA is TGTGCCAGCAGTGAAGCCATGGTAGGAGACGTCGACACCGGGGAGCTGTTTTTT. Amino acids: CASSEAMVGDVDTGELFF.